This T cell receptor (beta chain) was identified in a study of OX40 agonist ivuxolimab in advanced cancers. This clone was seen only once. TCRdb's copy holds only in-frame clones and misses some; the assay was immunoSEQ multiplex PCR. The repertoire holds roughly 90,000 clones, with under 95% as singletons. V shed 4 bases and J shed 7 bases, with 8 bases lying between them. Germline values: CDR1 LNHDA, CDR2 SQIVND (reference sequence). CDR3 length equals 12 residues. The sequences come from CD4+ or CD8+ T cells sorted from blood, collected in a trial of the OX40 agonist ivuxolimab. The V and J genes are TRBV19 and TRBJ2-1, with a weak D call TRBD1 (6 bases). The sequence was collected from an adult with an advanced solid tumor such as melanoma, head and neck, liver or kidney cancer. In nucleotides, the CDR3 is TGTGCCAGTAGTACCCAGGGGAATGAGCAGTTCTTC. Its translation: CASSTQGNEQFF.